The rows below give T cell receptor beta chains drawn from one sample of a study of blood T cell repertoires in COVID-19. Repertoires were generated with immunoSEQ multiplex PCR, while TCRdb's copy carries only in-frame clones and drops some. This table has roughly 52,000 clones, roughly 90% appearing once. The sequenced sample was peripheral blood. The origin of the receptors is a man in his sixties with active COVID-19. Each CDR3 is given with its conserved first and last residue. The D gene is left open where the match is weak. The size entry is marked missing in some rows and otherwise reads once, few, many or a size class.

d_call	clone_size	j_call	v_call	cdr3_aa	cdr3_nt
TRBD2	-	TRBJ2-3	TRBV27	CASSVTSWRTDTQYF	TGTGCCAGCAGTGTGACTAGCTGGCGCACAGATACGCAGTATTTT
-	few	TRBJ1-5	TRBV12-3/TRBV12-4	CASSFGLEPQHF	TGTGCCAGCAGTTTCGGGTTGGAGCCCCAGCATTTT
TRBD2	-	TRBJ2-1	TRBV7-9	CASSREMGLAGGPRNEQFF	TGTGCCAGCAGCCGCGAAATGGGACTAGCGGGAGGGCCGCGAAATGAGCAGTTCTTC
TRBD1	-	TRBJ1-2	TRBV30	CASGQGATGYTF	TGTGCCTCGGGACAGGGGGCTACTGGCTACACCTTC
TRBD2	-	TRBJ2-1	TRBV11-2	CASSLARDYREQFF	TGTGCCAGCAGCTTAGCTCGGGACTACCGGGAGCAGTTCTTC
-	-	TRBJ2-2	TRBV3-1/TRBV3-2	CASSQVAFGELFF	TGTGCCAGCAGCCAAGTTGCGTTCGGGGAGCTGTTTTTT
TRBD1	-	TRBJ1-4	TRBV11-2	CASSLAAGGGNEKLFF	TGTGCCAGCAGCTTAGCGGCAGGGGGCGGGAATGAAAAACTGTTTTTT
TRBD1	-	TRBJ2-2	TRBV24-1	CATSETGTTNTGELFF	TGTGCCACCAGTGAGACAGGGACGACAAACACCGGGGAGCTGTTTTTT
-	-	TRBJ2-1	TRBV7-9	CASSFHTDRPGNEQFF	TGTGCCAGCAGCTTTCATACAGACAGACCGGGCAATGAGCAGTTCTTC
-	few	TRBJ2-7	TRBV7-8	CASRSSYEQYF	TGTGCCAGCAGGAGTTCCTACGAGCAGTACTTC
-	-	TRBJ2-1	TRBV28	CASRDLVAGWSNEQFF	TGTGCCAGCAGGGACCTAGTTGCGGGCTGGTCTAATGAGCAGTTCTTC
TRBD1	-	TRBJ1-1	TRBV6-5	CASTKSGTGEAFF	TGTGCCAGCACCAAATCCGGGACAGGTGAAGCTTTCTTT
TRBD2	once	TRBJ2-7	TRBV6-2/TRBV6-3	CASSWEPGTSGTYEQYF	TGTGCCAGCAGTTGGGAGCCCGGGACTAGCGGGACCTACGAGCAGTACTTC
TRBD1	-	TRBJ2-7	TRBV4-1	CASSQGAGGFDEQYF	TGCGCCAGCAGCCAAGGAGCAGGGGGTTTCGACGAGCAGTACTTC
-	-	TRBJ2-6	TRBV7-9	CASSLVRANVLTF	TGTGCCAGCAGCTTAGTTAGGGCCAACGTCCTGACTTTC
-	-	TRBJ1-2	TRBV7-9	CASSLLTAYYGYTF	TGTGCCAGCAGCTTACTGACAGCGTACTATGGCTACACCTTC
-	-	TRBJ2-1	TRBV11-1	CASSLGFARMYNEQFF	TGTGCCAGCAGCTTAGGTTTCGCGCGCATGTACAATGAGCAGTTCTTC
-	few	TRBJ1-3	TRBV19	CASSLQVTGNTIYF	TGTGCCAGTAGTTTACAGGTCACTGGAAACACCATATATTTT
TRBD2	-	TRBJ2-7	TRBV28	CASSLFRTSADPPYEQYF	TGTGCCAGCAGTTTATTTAGGACTAGTGCCGATCCTCCCTACGAGCAGTACTTC
TRBD2	-	TRBJ2-1	TRBV10-2	CASRAGGGNEQFF	TGCGCCAGCAGAGCGGGAGGGGGCAATGAGCAGTTCTTC
-	-	TRBJ2-1	TRBV10-1	CASQSGQGGTYNEQFF	TGCGCCAGCCAGTCGGGGCAGGGAGGAACCTACAATGAGCAGTTCTTC
TRBD1	-	TRBJ2-7	TRBV29-1	CSVGPGTGSSYEQYF	TGCAGCGTTGGGCCCGGGACAGGGAGCTCCTACGAGCAGTACTTC
-	-	TRBJ2-7	TRBV27	CASSFPEGEQYF	TGTGCCAGCAGTTTTCCGGAGGGAGAGCAGTACTTC
-	-	TRBJ2-7	TRBV29-1	CSVRQASYEQYF	TGCAGCGTAAGACAGGCCAGCTACGAGCAGTACTTC
TRBD1	-	TRBJ1-3	TRBV5-1	CASSRDRSSSGNTIYF	TGCGCCAGCAGCAGGGACAGGTCAAGCTCTGGAAACACCATATATTTT
-	-	TRBJ2-1	TRBV29-1	CSVGLASYNEQFF	TGCAGCGTTGGATTAGCTTCGTACAATGAGCAGTTCTTC
-	once	TRBJ1-4	TRBV15	CATSNSPNEKLFF	TGTGCCACCAGCAACAGCCCTAATGAAAAACTGTTTTTT
-	-	TRBJ2-7	TRBV12-3/TRBV12-4	CASSLSHEQYF	TGTGCCAGCAGTTTGAGCCACGAGCAGTACTTC
TRBD1	-	TRBJ1-2	TRBV5-4	CASSAATGGAFTF	TGTGCCAGCTCTGCCGCGACAGGGGGCGCCTTCACCTTC
TRBD2	-	TRBJ2-1	TRBV6-4	CASSVTSGSSYNEQFF	TGTGCCAGCAGCGTGACTAGCGGGAGTTCCTACAATGAGCAGTTCTTC
-	-	TRBJ1-2	TRBV11-2	CASSLPFDYGYTF	TGTGCCAGCAGCTTACCCTTCGACTATGGCTACACCTTC
TRBD2	once	TRBJ2-7	TRBV7-8	CASSYSGTSSDEQYF	TGTGCCAGCAGCTATTCCGGGACTAGCAGCGACGAGCAGTACTTC
-	-	TRBJ2-1	TRBV9	CASSLHLDTSYNEQFF	TGTGCCAGCAGCTTACACCTTGACACCTCCTACAATGAGCAGTTCTTC
TRBD1	-	TRBJ2-1	TRBV7-6	CASSGTGGPYNEQFF	TGTGCCAGCAGCGGGACAGGGGGCCCCTACAATGAGCAGTTCTTC
-	-	TRBJ2-1	TRBV11-3	CASSLGAGSSYNEQFF	TGTGCCAGCAGCTTAGGGGCGGGCAGCTCCTACAATGAGCAGTTCTTC
-	-	TRBJ2-7	TRBV4-2	CASSQESGGPKEQYF	TGTGCCAGCAGCCAGGAGAGCGGAGGGCCAAAAGAGCAGTACTTC
TRBD1	-	TRBJ2-7	TRBV19	CASRTGTGAYEQYF	TGTGCCAGTAGAACCGGGACAGGGGCTTACGAGCAGTACTTC
-	-	TRBJ1-3	TRBV19	CASSLGTRTGNTIYF	TGTGCCAGTAGTCTCGGGACAAGGACGGGAAACACCATATATTTT
TRBD2	-	TRBJ2-7	TRBV19	CASSSGLGSYEQYF	TGTGCCAGTAGTTCCGGACTAGGGTCCTACGAGCAGTACTTC
-	-	TRBJ1-4	TRBV18	CASSRDRSANEKLFF	TGTGCCAGCTCACGCGACAGGTCAGCTAATGAAAAACTGTTTTTT
-	-	TRBJ2-3	TRBV3-1/TRBV3-2	CASSQGGADTQYF	TGTGCCAGCAGCCAAGGGGGAGCTGATACGCAGTATTTT
TRBD1	-	TRBJ1-2	TRBV7-9	CASSGDRAGYTF	TGTGCCAGCAGCGGGGACAGGGCTGGCTACACCTTC